This TCR beta chain is from a study of beta chain features in type 1 diabetes. Study-wide background: Summed over all samples, the examined sorted cells came to about 110 million.

The CDR3 sequence is 14 residues long. Trimming left V 0 bases short and J 6 bases short, with 8 bases between. The germline V gene encodes CDR1 MNHEY and CDR2 SVGAGI. Expressed TCRB transcripts were sequenced because the entire RNA isolate underwent reverse transcription. TCRdb keeps only in-frame clones here, not all; method: immunoSEQ multiplex PCR. The data hold about 150,000 clones, with roughly 9% observed a single time. Isolation of CD4+ naive, central memory, regulatory and stem cell-like memory cells was achieved by sorting via CD45RO/CCR7/CD25/CD127/CD95/CD27. Findings and limits, study-wide: Within each of all four CD4+ subsets, Type 1 diabetes patients had TCRB CDR3s that were moderately but significantly shorter. HLA effects on TCRB rearrangement stayed unresolved here. Relative to healthy donors, patients appeared to have naive, central memory and Treg TCRB repertoires that were more similar.

Details on this clone: What it binds is unknown.

The sequenced sample consisted of central memory CD4+ T cells from blood. The chain recombines TRBV6-5 with TRBJ2-2; D remains ambiguous. This clonotype originated in a woman aged 25-40 years with type 1 diabetes. Written as DNA, the CDR3 is TGTGCCAGCAGTTACTCCCAGGCCCCCGGGGAGCTGTTTTTT. Translated, it gives CASSYSQAPGELFF.